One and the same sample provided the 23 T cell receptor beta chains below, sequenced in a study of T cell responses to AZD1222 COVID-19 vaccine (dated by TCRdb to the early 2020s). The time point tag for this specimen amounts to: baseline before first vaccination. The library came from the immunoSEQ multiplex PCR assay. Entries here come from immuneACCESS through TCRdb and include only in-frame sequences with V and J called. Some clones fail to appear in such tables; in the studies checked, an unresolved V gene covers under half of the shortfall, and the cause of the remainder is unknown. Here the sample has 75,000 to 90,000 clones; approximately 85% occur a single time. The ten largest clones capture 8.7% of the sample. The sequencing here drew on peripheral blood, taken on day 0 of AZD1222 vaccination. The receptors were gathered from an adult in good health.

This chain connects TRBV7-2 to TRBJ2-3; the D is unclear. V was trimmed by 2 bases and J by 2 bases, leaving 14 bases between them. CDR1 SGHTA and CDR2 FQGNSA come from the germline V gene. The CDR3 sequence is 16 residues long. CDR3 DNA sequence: TGTGCCAGCAGCTTATTTGGGGTGTCCTACACAGATACGCAGTATTTT. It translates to CASSLFGVSYTDTQYF.

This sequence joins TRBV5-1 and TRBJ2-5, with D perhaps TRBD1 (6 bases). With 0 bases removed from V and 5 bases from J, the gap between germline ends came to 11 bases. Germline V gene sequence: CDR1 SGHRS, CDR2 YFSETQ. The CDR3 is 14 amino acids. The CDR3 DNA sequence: TGCGCCAGCAGCTTGGAACAGGGATTGGAGACCCAGTACTTC. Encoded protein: CASSLEQGLETQYF.

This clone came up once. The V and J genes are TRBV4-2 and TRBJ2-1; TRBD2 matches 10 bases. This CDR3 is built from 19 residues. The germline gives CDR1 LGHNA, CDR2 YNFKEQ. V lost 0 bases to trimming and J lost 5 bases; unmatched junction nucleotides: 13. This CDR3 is CASSQEAQRGGPGDNEQFF. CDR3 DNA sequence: TGTGCCAGCAGCCAAGAGGCCCAGCGGGGGGGCCCGGGCGACAATGAGCAGTTCTTC.

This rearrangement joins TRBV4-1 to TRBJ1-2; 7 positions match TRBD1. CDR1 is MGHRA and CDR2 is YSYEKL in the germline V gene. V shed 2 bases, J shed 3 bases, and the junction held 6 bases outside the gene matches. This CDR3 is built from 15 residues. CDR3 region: CASSQYEGAYYGYTF. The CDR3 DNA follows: TGCGCCAGCAGCCAATATGAGGGGGCATACTATGGCTACACCTTC.

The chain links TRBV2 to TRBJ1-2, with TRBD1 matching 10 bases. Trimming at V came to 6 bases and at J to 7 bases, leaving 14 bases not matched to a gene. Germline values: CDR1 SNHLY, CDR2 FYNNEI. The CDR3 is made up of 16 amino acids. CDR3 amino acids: CASRGPGQGYLSGYTF. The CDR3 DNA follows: TGTGCCAGCAGGGGACCGGGACAGGGGTATTTGAGTGGCTACACCTTC.

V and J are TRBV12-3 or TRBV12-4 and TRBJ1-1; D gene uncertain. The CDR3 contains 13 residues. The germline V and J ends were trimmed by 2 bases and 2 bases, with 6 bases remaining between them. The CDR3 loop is CASSLRPNTEAFF. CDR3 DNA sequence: TGTGCCAGCAGTTTAAGGCCTAACACTGAAGCTTTCTTT.

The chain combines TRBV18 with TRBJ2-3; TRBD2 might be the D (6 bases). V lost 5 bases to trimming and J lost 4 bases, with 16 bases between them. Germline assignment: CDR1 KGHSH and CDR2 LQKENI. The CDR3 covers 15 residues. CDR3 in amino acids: CASSSSGGEADTQYF. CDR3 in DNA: TGTGCCAGCTCATCCTCTGGCGGGGAAGCAGATACGCAGTATTTT.

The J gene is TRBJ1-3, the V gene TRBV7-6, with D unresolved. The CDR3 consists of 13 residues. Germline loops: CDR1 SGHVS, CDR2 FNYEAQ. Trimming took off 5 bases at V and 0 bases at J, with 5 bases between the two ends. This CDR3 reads CASSQSSGNTIYF. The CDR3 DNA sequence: TGTGCCAGCAGCCAAAGCTCTGGAAACACCATATATTTT. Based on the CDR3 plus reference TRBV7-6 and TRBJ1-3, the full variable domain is GAGVSQSPRYKVTKRGQDVALRCDPISGHVSLYWYRQALGQGPEFLTYFNYEAQQDKSGLPNDRFSAERPEGSISTLTIQRTEQRDSAMYRCASSQSSGNTIYFGEGSWLTVV.

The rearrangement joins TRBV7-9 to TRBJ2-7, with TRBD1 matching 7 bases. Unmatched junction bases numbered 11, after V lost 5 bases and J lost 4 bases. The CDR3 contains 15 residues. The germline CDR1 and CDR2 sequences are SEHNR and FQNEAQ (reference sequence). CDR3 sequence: CASSLRQGQNYEQYF. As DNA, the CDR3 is TGTGCCAGCAGCCTAAGACAGGGCCAAAATTACGAGCAGTACTTC.

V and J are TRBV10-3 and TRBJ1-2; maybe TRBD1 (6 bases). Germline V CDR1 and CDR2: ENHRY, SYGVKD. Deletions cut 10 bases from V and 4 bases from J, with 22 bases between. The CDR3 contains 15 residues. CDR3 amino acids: CATRFKGGSGYGYTF. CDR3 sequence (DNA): TGTGCCACCCGCTTCAAAGGGGGTAGCGGCTATGGCTACACCTTC.

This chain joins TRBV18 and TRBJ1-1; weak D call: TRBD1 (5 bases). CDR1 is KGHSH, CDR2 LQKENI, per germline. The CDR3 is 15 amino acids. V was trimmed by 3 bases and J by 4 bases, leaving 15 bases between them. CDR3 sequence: CASSPGTLPGTEAFF. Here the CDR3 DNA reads TGTGCCAGCTCACCCGGGACCCTGCCAGGCACTGAAGCTTTCTTT.

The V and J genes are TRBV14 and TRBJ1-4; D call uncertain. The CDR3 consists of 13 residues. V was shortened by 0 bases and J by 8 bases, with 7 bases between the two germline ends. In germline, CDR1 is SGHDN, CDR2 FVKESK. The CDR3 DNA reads TGTGCCAGCAGCCAAGATCTTCGGGAAAAACTGTTTTTT. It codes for CASSQDLREKLFF.

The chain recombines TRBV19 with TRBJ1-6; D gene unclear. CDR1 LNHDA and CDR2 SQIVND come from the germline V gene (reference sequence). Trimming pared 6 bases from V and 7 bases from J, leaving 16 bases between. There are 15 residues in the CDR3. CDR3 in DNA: TGTGCCAGTAGCCTCCTCCGGGCCAAGAATTCACCCCTCCACTTT. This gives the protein CASSLLRAKNSPLHF.

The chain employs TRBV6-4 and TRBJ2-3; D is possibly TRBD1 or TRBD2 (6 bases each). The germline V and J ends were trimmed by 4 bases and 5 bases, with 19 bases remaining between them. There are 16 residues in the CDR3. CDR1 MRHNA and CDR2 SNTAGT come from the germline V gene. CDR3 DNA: TGTGCCAGCAGTGGCCAGGGGCGGGGCCAAGGAGATACGCAGTATTTT. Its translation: CASSGQGRGQGDTQYF.

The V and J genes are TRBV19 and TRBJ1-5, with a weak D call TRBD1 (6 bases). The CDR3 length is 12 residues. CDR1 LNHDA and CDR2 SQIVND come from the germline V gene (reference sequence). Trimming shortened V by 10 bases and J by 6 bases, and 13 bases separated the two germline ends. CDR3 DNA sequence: TGTGCCACCCAACGAGGGGGTCAGCCCCAGCATTTT. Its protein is CATQRGGQPQHF.

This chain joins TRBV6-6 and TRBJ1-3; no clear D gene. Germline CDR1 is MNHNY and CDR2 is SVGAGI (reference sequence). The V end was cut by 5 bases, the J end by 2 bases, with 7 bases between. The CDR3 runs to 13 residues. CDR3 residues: CASSPSAGNTIYF. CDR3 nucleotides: TGTGCCAGCAGTCCTAGTGCTGGAAACACCATATATTTT.

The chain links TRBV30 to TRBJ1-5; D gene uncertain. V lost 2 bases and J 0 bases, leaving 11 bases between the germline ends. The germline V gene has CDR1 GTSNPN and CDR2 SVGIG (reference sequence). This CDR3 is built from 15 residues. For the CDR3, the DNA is TGTGCCTGGAGTCGCGGAACGGATAGCAATCAGCCCCAGCATTTT. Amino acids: CAWSRGTDSNQPQHF.

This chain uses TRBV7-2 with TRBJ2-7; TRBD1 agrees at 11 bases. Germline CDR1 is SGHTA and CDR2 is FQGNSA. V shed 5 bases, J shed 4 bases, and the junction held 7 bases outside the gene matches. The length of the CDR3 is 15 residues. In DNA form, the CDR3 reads TGTGCCAGCAGCCCAAGGACAGGGGGCTGGTACGAGCAGTACTTC. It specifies CASSPRTGGWYEQYF.

In DNA, the CDR3 is TGCAGCGTGGAGGGACAGGGAACGGGTGGCTACACCTTC. Translated, it gives CSVEGQGTGGYTF. The V call is TRBV29-1, the J call TRBJ1-2; 9 positions agree with TRBD1. The CDR3 runs 13 residues. Trimming at V came to 6 bases and at J to 7 bases, leaving 9 bases not matched to a gene. Germline V gene lookup returns CDR1 SQVTM and CDR2 ANQGSEA.

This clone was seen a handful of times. CDR3 in amino acids: CASSIGGSRERGRYQPQHF. The CDR3 bases are TGTGCCAGTAGTATAGGGGGTAGCAGGGAGCGGGGGCGTTATCAGCCCCAGCATTTT. The V gene is TRBV19, the J gene TRBJ1-5, with D possibly being TRBD1 (6 bases). V lost 1 base and J 5 bases, leaving 24 bases between the germline ends. This CDR3 contains 19 residues. Germline CDR1 LNHDA, CDR2 SQIVND (reference sequence).

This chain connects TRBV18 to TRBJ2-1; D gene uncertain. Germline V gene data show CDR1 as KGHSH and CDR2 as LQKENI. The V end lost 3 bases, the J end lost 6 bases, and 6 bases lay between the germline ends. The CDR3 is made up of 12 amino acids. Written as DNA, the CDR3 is TGTGCCAGCTCACCTAACACCAATGAGCAGTTCTTC. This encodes CASSPNTNEQFF.

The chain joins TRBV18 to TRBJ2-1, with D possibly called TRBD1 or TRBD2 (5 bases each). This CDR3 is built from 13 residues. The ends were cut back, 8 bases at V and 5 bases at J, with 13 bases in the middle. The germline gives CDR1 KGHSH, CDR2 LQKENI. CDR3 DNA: TGTGCCAGCGCCCGGGACCACCACAATGAGCAGTTCTTC. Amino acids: CASARDHHNEQFF.

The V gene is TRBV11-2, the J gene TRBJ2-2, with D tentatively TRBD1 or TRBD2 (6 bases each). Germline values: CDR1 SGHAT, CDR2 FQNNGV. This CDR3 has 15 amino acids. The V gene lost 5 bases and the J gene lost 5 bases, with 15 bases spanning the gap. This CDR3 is CASSPRGLGTGELFF. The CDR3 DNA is TGTGCCAGCAGCCCCCGGGGGCTAGGGACCGGGGAGCTGTTTTTT.